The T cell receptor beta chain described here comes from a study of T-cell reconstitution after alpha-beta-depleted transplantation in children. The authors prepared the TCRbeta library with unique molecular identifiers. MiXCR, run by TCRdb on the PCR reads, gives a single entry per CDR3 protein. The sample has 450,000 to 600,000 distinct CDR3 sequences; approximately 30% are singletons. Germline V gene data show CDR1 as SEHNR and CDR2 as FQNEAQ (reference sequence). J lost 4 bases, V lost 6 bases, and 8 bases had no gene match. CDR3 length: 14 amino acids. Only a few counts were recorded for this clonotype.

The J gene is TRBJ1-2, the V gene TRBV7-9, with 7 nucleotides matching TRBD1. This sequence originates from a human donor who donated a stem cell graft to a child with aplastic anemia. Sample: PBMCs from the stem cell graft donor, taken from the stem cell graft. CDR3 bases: TGTGCCAGCAGGGCCGGGACAGCATTCTATGGCTACACCTTC. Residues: CASRAGTAFYGYTF.